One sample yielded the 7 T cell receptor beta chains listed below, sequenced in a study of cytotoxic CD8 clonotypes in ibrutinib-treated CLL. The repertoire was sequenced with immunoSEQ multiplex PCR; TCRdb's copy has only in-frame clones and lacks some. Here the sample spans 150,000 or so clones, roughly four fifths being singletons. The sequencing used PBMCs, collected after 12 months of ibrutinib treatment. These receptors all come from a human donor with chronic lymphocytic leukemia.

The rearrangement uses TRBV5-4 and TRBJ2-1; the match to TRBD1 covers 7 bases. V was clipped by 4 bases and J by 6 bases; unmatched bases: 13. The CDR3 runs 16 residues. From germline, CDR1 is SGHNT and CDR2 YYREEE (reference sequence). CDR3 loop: CASSPPAAQGPNEQFF. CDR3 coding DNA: TGTGCCAGCAGCCCTCCCGCCGCACAGGGGCCCAATGAGCAGTTCTTC.

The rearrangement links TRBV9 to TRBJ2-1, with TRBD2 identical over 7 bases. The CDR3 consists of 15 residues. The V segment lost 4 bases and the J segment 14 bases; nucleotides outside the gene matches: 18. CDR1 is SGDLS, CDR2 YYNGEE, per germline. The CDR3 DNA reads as TGTGCCAGCAGCCCGAAACCGGGAAGTGGACTAGTCGAGTTCTTC. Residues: CASSPKPGSGLVEFF. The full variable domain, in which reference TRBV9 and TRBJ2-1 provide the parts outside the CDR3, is DSGVTQTPKHLITATGQRVTLRCSPRSGDLSVYWYQQSLDQGLQFLIQYYNGEERAKGNILERFSAQQFPDLHSELNLSSLELGDSALYFCASSPKPGSGLVEFFGPGTRLTVL.

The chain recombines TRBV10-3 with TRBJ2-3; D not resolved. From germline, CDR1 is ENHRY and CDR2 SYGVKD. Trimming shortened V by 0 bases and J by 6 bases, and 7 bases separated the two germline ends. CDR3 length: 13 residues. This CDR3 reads CAISESSPDTQYF. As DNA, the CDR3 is TGTGCCATCAGTGAGTCTTCACCCGATACGCAGTATTTT.

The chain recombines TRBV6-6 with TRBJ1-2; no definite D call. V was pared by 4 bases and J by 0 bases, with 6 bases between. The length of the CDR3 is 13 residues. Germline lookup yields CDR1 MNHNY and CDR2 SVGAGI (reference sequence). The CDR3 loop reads CASSSSTNYGYTF. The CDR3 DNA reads TGTGCCAGCAGTTCCAGTACTAACTATGGCTACACCTTC.

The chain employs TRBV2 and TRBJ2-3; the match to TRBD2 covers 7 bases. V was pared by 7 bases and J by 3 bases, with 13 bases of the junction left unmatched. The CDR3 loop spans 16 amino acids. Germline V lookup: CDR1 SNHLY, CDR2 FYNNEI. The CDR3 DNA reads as TGTGCCAGCACCAGAGCGGGCCTAGCGGATACAGATACGCAGTATTTT. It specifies CASTRAGLADTDTQYF.

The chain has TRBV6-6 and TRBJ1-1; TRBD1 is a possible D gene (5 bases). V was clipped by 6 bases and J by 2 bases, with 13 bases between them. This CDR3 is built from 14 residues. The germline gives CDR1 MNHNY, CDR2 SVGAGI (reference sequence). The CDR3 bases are TGTGCCAGCAGGCCGGGACTCCCCAACACTGAAGCTTTCTTT. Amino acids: CASRPGLPNTEAFF.

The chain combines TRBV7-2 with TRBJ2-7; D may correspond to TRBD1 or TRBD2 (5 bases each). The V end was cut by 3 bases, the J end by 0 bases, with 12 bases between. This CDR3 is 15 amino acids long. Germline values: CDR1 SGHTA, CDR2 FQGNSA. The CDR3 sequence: CASSLLRGSSYEQYF. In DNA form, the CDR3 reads TGTGCCAGCAGCTTGCTCCGGGGCTCCTCCTACGAGCAGTACTTC.